This T cell receptor beta chain originates from a study of monozygotic twins with inflammatory bowel disease. CDR1 DFQATT and CDR2 SNEGSKA come from the germline V gene (reference sequence). CDR3 length equals 13 residues. A template switching step added UMIs, each with a 6-nucleotide sample barcode. TCRdb reprocessed the 5' RACE reads; each CDR3 protein has one entry and no DNA is given. This sample's clone table lists 150,000 to 200,000 distinct CDR3 sequences. The receptor comes from a human donor with ulcerative colitis or Crohn's disease, or a healthy co-twin of an affected twin (not recorded which). Sequencing input: blood. The chain employs TRBV20-1 and TRBJ1-4. CDR3 sequence reads: CSARGLRDEKLFF.